This TCR beta chain was sequenced in a study of blood T cells in healthy people across ages (dated by TCRdb to 2015 to 2017). Background on the whole study: Template switching captured roughly one uniquely barcoded TCR beta cDNA molecule per two T cells in model experiments. Age-related changes in TCR beta repertoire diversity were measured in the study by deep sequencing normalized with unique cDNA molecular identifiers. Four age groups were formed from the donors: young (average roughly 15 years), middle-aged (approximately 39), aged (roughly 59) and long-lived (less than 85). To avoid experimental bias, donors of different ages were distributed randomly across sequencing lanes. Using the same blood draw, the study looked at two additional independent replicas of 1 million unique cDNA reads for two donors, one aged 18 to 29 and the other aged 80 or older. The research as a whole found: There was a strong correlation between observed TCR beta diversity and the percentage of naive T cells measured by flow cytometry. Estimates of total diversity based on one million sequenced T cells were regarded as lower bounds and as underestimates. Compared with the aged group, the long-lived group had more naive CD4+ T cells, fewer expanded clones and increased TCR diversity, a pattern suggesting age selection. Bulk unsorted PBMC profiling prevented conclusive comparison of naive and antigen-experienced compartments. Because donor CMV infection status was unknown, age-related changes in expanded clonotypes were potentially confounded. Observed TCR beta diversity per million T cells fell roughly linearly with age, and a significant reduction was already apparent by age about 38.

The donors were some 39 Caucasian individuals from Russia, aged 6 to 90 years, who were systemically healthy. Each donor gave ten milliliters of peripheral blood, collected into EDTA-treated Vacutainer tubes. PBMCs were isolated by Ficoll-Paque density-gradient centrifugation, with at least 6 million obtained per sample. Trizol reagent was used to extract total RNA from PBMCs, with at least 6 micrograms per sample. The percentages of naive CD45RAhigh/CD27high T cells were determined by flow cytometry on a PBMC aliquot from every donor. This clonotype has just a few counts. There is no known antigen for this receptor. No per-base quality is available; no much larger clone lies one base away. Library preparation was by 5' RACE. TCRdb names Illumina HiSeq 2500 as the instrument used. A second PCR of roughly 7 to 11 cycles was performed with a sample-barcoded 5' primer and a J-beta primer mix. Each TCR beta cDNA molecule received a unique molecular identifier from a template-switch 5' adaptor carrying 12 random nucleotides. Each sample yielded at least 3 million CDR3-containing paired-end reads. First-strand cDNA was synthesized from all RNA with the Mint cDNA synthesis kit, primed by a TRBC-specific oligonucleotide. Following uracil-DNA glycosylase treatment, all cDNA underwent a first 18-cycle PCR with the universal primers M1SS and BC2_uni_R. As for how the authors treated the data: For normalization, 1 million high-quality reads, each with a distinct molecular identifier, were randomly selected from each sample. Instead of being binned into consensus sequences, reads that shared molecular identifiers were thrown out. CDR3 identification, clonotype clustering and error correction used MiTCR with a Q25 quality threshold and the strictest error-elimination algorithm. A nonparametric unseen species model using Euler transformation provided a lower-bound estimate of total TCR beta diversity. Using fastp trimming at Q25 and MiXCR clonotype assembly, TCRdb reanalyzed the public sequencing data and kept in-frame beta chains. Entries are consolidated by CDR3 protein sequence, retaining the most common genes and DNA. The V and J calls reflect TCRdb's pipeline rather than the authors' work. The sample table records 1.5 million to 2 million distinct CDR3 sequences; roughly 52% of these occur just once. The ten largest clones capture around 2.1% of the sample.

The germline V gene supplies CDR1 KGHSH and CDR2 LQKENI. There are 17 amino acids in the CDR3, from cysteine to phenylalanine inclusive. Left in the record is the CDR3 DNA by itself, 51 bases read in frame from the first base. V is cut by 3 bases and J by 0 bases, and the space between the germline ends is 15 bases. The chain is encoded by TRBV18 joined to TRBJ2-4; no D gene call is confident. This sequence was found in a woman aged 40 to 55 in good health. The sample taken for sequencing was blood. The nucleotide sequence reads as follows: TGTGCCAGCTCACCGGGCGACCTTAGGATAGCCAAAAACATTCAGTACTTC. Its coded protein is CASSPGDLRIAKNIQYF.